This T cell receptor (beta chain) was recorded in a study of CD8 T cells in ankylosing spondylitis. Study-wide findings and caveats: CD8+ disease-linked clones were present at relatively low frequencies in blood. Clones linked to disease were reported to show significant enrichment in matched ankylosing spondylitis synovial fluid. Ankylosing spondylitis blood seemed to carry a telltale TCR beta motif made of fewer than ten highly homologous variants.

A quantitative 5'-RACE method, one with molecular barcodes, was used to make TCR beta libraries. TCRdb redid the calling of the 5' RACE reads with MiXCR, one entry per CDR3 protein. The sample includes under 250,000 distinct CDR3 sequences, around 11% of them seen just once. This clonotype appeared many times. The antigen is unknown. The CDR3 has 13 residues. The germline V gene has CDR1 SQVTM and CDR2 ANQGSEA. Trimming took 4 bases from V and 4 from J, leaving 11 bases between them. The chain is built from TRBV29-1 and TRBJ1-3; no clear D. The receptor's source is a male donor with ankylosing spondylitis or in good health (not recorded which). The sample comprised blood, either unsorted or a sorted T cell fraction (not recorded which). The DNA of the CDR3 is TGCAGCGTTGCTTTGGCGGGGGGAAACACCATATATTTT. Translated: CSVALAGGNTIYF. Full variable domain (remainder filled in from reference TRBV29-1 and TRBJ1-3): SAVISQKPSRDICQRGTSLTIQCQVDSQVTMMFWYRQQPGQSLTLIATANQGSEATYESGFVIDKFPISRPNLTFSTLTVSNMSPEDSSIYLCSVALAGGNTIYFGEGSWLTVV.